A selection of T cell receptor beta chains follows, all from one sample in a study of somatic mutations in cytotoxic T cells in rheumatoid arthritis. TCRdb's copy holds only in-frame clones and misses some; the assay was immunoSEQ multiplex PCR. The sample records about 7,000 clones, roughly 70% being singletons. The sequencing sample was made of CD8+ T cells sorted from blood. These receptors all come from an adult with rheumatoid arthritis. The CDR3 runs from the conserved cysteine through the conserved F or W. A D gene is named only where the DNA matches it firmly. Where a row states a size, it is once, few, many or the class of an expanded clone; other rows omit it.

size: few; V: TRBV27; D: TRBD2; J: TRBJ2-7; CDR3: CASSLSGGTLLSYEQYF
size: .; V: TRBV2; D: .; J: TRBJ2-6; CDR3: CASRPWGTAGANVLTF
size: .; V: TRBV5-1; D: .; J: TRBJ1-1; CDR3: CASSLEVSTEAFF
size: .; V: TRBV6-1; D: .; J: TRBJ2-1; CDR3: CASNPDRTYNEQFF
size: .; V: TRBV9; D: .; J: TRBJ2-3; CDR3: CASSPDGRTYTDTQYF
size: .; V: TRBV6-5; D: .; J: TRBJ1-2; CDR3: CASGFQGGNYGYTF
size: .; V: TRBV5-1; D: .; J: TRBJ2-3; CDR3: CASSLRGVTDTQYF
size: .; V: TRBV11-1; D: .; J: TRBJ2-5; CDR3: CASSFGGGPMETQYF
size: .; V: TRBV10-3; D: TRBD1; J: TRBJ2-3; CDR3: CAIGMGQGTDTQYF
size: .; V: TRBV6-1; D: .; J: TRBJ1-5; CDR3: CASSRTSLSNQPQHF
size: .; V: TRBV2; D: TRBD1; J: TRBJ1-5; CDR3: CASRSQTGGAQPQHF
size: .; V: TRBV5-5; D: TRBD1; J: TRBJ1-6; CDR3: CASSRYRGVYNSPLHF
size: .; V: TRBV7-8; D: TRBD2; J: TRBJ2-3; CDR3: CASSPRAGGLRDTQYF
size: .; V: TRBV5-4; D: TRBD1; J: TRBJ2-7; CDR3: CASSYWDRSYEQYF
size: few; V: TRBV18; D: .; J: TRBJ2-7; CDR3: CASSGGGTYEQYF
size: .; V: TRBV5-6; D: TRBD1; J: TRBJ2-7; CDR3: CASTSGQNYEQYF
size: few; V: TRBV13; D: .; J: TRBJ2-1; CDR3: CASSAQLDSPLF
size: once; V: TRBV18; D: .; J: TRBJ2-5; CDR3: CASSSRQGGETQYF
size: few; V: TRBV18; D: .; J: TRBJ1-5; CDR3: CASSPPGGNQPQHF
size: .; V: TRBV5-8; D: .; J: TRBJ2-7; CDR3: CASSRRSYEQYF
size: .; V: TRBV9; D: .; J: TRBJ1-1; CDR3: CASKPGGAMNTEAFF
size: few; V: TRBV10-1; D: .; J: TRBJ2-2; CDR3: CASSDPSSAGELFF
size: .; V: TRBV21-1; D: .; J: TRBJ2-7; CDR3: CASTPGQGVIHEQYF
size: .; V: TRBV5-1; D: TRBD2; J: TRBJ2-2; CDR3: CASALRGLAGANTGELFF
size: .; V: TRBV19; D: .; J: TRBJ1-1; CDR3: CASSMRGDTEAFF
size: .; V: TRBV4-1; D: .; J: TRBJ1-6; CDR3: CASSQSPAGNSPLHF
size: .; V: TRBV6-5; D: .; J: TRBJ1-1; CDR3: CASIRETKAFF